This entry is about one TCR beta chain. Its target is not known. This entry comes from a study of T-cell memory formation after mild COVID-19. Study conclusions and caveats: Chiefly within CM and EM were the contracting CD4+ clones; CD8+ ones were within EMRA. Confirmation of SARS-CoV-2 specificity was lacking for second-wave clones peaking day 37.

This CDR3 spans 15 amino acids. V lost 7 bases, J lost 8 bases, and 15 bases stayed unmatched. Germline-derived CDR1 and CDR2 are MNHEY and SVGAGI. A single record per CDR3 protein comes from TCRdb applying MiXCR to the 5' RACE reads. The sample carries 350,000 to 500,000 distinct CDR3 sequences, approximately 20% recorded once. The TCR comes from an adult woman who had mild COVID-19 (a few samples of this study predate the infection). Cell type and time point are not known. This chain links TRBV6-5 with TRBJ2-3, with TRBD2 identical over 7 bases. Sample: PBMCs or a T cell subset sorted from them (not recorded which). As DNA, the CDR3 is TGTGCCAGCATCTCCCTGGGGGAGGGCCTAGGTACGCAGTATTTT. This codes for CASISLGEGLGTQYF.